What follows describes a single T cell receptor (beta chain). Participant ages covered about 18 to 95 years across around 22 US areas. Germline CDR1 KGHSY, CDR2 FQNENV. The CDR3 runs 16 residues. V shed 1 base, J shed 2 bases, and the junction held 4 bases outside the gene matches. The data stem from a study of blood T cell repertoires in COVID-19. At the level of the study: Cohort 3 donors counted as recovered after two negative PCRs, clearance, or resolved symptoms. Sites across the United States, Italy and Spain contributed samples from acute and convalescent COVID-19. PBMCs, B-cell-depleted T cells, or T cells provided the cDNA or gDNA that made up the material.

Clones were read by immunoSEQ multiplex PCR, and TCRdb kept only the in-frame ones, dropping some. Of hundreds of thousands of clones listed, 80% to 90% are singletons. Sample: PBMCs or T cells enriched from blood (not recorded which). The clonotype comes from a woman aged 45-65 years in a cohort exposed to, infected with or recovered from COVID-19 (not recorded which). The chain couples TRBV16 to TRBJ1-2; 10 nucleotides agree with TRBD1. The CDR3 bases are TGTGCCAGCAGCCAATACTCGGACAGGGGGAACTATGGCTACACCTTC. This encodes CASSQYSDRGNYGYTF.